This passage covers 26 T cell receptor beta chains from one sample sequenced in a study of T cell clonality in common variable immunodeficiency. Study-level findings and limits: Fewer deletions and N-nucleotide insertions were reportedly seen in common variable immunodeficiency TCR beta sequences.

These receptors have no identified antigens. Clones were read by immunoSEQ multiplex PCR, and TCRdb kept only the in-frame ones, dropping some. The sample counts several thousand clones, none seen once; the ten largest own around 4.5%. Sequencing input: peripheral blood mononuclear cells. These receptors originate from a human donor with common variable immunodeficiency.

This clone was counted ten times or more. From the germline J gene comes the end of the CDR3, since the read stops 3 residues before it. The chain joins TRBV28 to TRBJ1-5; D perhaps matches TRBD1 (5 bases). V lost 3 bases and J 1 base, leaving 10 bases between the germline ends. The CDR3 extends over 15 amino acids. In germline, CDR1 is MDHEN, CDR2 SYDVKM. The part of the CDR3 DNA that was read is TGTGCCAGCAGTTTTTCAGGGCCAAGCAATCAGCCC. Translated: CASSFSGPSNQP. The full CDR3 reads CASSFSGPSNQPQHF. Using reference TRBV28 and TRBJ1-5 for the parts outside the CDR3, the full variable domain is DVKVTQSSRYLVKRTGEKVFLECVQDMDHENMFWYRQDPGLGLRLIYFSYDVKMKEKGDIPEGYSVSREKKERFSLILESASTNQTSMYLCASSFSGPSNQPQHFGDGTRLSIL.

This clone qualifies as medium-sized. Partial CDR3 DNA: TGTGCCAGCAGCTCTGGACAGGGGAACACC. This gives the protein CASSSGQGNT. The full CDR3 reads CASSSGQGNTIYF. This chain links TRBV7-8 with TRBJ1-3, with TRBD1 identical over 9 bases. The read falls 3 residues short of the CDR3 end, and the missing part is taken from the germline J gene. The ends lost 4 bases at V and 7 bases at J; junction bases unmatched: 2. This CDR3 spans 13 amino acids. CDR1 SGHVS and CDR2 FQNEAQ come from the germline V gene.

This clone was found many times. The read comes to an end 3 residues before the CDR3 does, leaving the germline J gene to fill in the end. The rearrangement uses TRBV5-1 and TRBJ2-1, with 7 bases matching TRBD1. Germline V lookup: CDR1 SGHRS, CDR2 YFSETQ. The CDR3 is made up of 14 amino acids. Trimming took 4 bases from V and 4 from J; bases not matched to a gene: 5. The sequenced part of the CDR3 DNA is TGCGCCAGCAGCACCGGGGACAGTTACAATGAG. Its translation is CASSTGDSYNE. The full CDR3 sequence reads CASSTGDSYNEQFF.

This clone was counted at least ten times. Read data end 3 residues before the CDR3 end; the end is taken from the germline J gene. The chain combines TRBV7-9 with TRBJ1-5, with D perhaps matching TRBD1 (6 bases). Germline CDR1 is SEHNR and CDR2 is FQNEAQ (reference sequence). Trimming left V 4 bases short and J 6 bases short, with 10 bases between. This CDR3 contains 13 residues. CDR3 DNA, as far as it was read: TGTGCCAGCAGCTGGGGGCCGGGTCAGCCC. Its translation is CASSWGPGQP. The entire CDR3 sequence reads CASSWGPGQPQHF.

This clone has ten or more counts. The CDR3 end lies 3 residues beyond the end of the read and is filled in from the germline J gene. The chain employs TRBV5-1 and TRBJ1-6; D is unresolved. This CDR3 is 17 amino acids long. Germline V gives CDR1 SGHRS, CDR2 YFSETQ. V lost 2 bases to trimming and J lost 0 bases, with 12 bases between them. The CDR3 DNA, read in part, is TGCGCCAGCAGCTTATCGACACAGAGCTCCTATAATTCACCC. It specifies CASSLSTQSSYNSP. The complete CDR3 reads CASSLSTQSSYNSPLHF.

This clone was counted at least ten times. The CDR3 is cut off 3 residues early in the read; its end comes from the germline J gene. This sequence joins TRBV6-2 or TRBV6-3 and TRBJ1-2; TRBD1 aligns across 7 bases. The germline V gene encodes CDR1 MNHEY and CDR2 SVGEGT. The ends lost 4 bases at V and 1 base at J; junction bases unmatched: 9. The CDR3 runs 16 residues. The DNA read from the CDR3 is TGTGCCAGCAGTTCCCGACAGGGTAGACGTAACTATGGC. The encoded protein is CASSSRQGRRNYG. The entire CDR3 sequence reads CASSSRQGRRNYGYTF.

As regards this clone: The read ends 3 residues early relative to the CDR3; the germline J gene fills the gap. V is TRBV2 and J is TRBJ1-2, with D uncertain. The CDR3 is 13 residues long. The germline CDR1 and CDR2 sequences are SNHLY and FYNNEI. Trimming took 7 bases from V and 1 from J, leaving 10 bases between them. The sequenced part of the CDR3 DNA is TGTGCCAGCAATGCAGACTTTAACTATGGC. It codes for CASNADFNYG. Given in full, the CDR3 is CASNADFNYGYTF.

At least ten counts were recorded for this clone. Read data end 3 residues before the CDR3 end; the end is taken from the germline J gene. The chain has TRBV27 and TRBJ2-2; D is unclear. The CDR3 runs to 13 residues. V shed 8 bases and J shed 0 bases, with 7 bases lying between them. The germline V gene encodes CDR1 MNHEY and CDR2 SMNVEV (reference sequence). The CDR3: CASVRSNTGELFF. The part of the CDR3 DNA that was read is TGTGCCAGCGTTAGATCGAACACCGGGGAG.

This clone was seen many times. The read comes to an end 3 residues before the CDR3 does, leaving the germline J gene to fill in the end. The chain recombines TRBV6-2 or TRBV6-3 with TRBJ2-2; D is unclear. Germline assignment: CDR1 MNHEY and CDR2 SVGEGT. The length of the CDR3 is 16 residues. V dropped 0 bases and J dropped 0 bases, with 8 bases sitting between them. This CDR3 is CASSYSNTANTGELFF. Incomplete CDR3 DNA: TGTGCCAGCAGTTACTCTAACACCGCGAACACCGGGGAG.

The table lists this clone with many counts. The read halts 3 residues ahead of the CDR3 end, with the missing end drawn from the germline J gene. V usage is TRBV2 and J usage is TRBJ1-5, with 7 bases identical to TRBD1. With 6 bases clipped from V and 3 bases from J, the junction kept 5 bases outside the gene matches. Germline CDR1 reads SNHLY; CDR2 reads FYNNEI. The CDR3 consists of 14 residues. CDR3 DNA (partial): TGTGCCAGCAGGGGACAGAGCCTCAATCAGCCC. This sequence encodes CASRGQSLNQP. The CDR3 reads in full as CASRGQSLNQPQHF.

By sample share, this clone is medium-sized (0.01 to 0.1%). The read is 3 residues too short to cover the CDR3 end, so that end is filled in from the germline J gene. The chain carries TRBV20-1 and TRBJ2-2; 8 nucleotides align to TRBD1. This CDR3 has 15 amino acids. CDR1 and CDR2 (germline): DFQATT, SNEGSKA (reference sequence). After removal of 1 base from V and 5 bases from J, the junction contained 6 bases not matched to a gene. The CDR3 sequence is CSARGRQGMTGELFF. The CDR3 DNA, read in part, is TGCAGTGCTAGAGGTCGACAGGGGATGACCGGGGAG.

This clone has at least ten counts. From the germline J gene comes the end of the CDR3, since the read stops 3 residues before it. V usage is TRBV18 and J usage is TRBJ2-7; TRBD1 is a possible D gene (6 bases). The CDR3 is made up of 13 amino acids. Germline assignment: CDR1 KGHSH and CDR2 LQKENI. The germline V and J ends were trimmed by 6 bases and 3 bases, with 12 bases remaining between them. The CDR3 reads CASSRGGDYEQYF. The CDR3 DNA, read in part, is TGTGCCAGCTCCCGAGGGGGAGACTACGAG. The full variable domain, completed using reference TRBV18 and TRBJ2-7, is NAGVMQNPRHLVRRRGQEARLRCSPMKGHSHVYWYRQLPEEGLKFMVYLQKENIIDESGMPKERFSAEFPKEGPSILRIQQVVRGDSAAYFCASSRGGDYEQYFGPGTRLTVT.

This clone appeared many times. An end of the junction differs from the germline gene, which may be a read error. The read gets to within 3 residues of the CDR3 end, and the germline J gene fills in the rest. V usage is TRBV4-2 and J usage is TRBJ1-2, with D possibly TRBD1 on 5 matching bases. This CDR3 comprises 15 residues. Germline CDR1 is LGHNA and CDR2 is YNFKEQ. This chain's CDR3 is CASSQEMGRAYGYTF. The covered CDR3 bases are TGCGCCAGCAGCCAAGAAATGGGGCGTGCCTATGGC.

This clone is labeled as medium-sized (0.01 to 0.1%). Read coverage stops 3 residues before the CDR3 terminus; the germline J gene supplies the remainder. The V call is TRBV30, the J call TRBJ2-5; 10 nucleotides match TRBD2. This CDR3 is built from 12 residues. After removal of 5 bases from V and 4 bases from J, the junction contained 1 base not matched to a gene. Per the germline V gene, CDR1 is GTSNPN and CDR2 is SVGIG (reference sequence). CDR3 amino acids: CAWLAGGETQYF. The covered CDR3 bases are TGTGCCTGGTTAGCGGGAGGAGAGACC.

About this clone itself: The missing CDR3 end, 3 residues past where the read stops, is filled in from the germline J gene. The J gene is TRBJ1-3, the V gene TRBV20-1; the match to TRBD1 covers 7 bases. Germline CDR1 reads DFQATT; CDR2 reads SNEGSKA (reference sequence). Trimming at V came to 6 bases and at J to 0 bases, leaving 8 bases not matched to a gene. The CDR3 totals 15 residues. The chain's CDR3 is CSARTGAFSGNTIYF. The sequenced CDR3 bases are TGCAGTGCCCGGACAGGAGCCTTCTCTGGAAACACC.

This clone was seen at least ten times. The covered CDR3 bases are TGTGCCAGCAGCCTAGGGCGGCTGTATGAA. It is translated as CASSLGRLYE. In full, the CDR3 reads CASSLGRLYEAFF. V usage is TRBV7-2 and J usage is TRBJ1-1, with no clear D. The CDR3 end falls 3 residues outside the read, so it is completed with the germline J gene. In germline, CDR1 is SGHTA, CDR2 FQGNSA. The CDR3 consists of 13 residues. Trimming cost V 5 bases and J 7 bases, with 14 bases left between them.

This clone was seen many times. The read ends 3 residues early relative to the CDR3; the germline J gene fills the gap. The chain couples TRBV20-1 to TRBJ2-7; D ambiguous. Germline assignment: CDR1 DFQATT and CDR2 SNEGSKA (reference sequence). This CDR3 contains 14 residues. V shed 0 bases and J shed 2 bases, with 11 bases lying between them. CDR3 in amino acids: CSARDFGNPYEQYF. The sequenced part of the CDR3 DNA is TGCAGTGCTAGAGACTTTGGCAACCCCTACGAG.

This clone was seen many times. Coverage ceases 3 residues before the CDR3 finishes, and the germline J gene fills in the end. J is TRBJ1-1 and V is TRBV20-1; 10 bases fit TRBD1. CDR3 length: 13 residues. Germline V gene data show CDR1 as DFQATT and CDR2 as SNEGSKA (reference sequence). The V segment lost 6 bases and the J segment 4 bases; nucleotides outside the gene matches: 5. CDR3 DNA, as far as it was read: TGCAGTGCAAGACAGGGGGCCGGCACTGAA. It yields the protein CSARQGAGTE. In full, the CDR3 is CSARQGAGTEAFF.

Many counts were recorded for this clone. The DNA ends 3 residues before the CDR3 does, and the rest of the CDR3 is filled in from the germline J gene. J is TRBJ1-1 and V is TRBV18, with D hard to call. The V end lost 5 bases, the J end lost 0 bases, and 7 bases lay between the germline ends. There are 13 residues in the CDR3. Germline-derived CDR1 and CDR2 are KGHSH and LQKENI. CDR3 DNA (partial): TGTGCCAGCTCATTAAGCATGAACACTGAA. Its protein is CASSLSMNTE. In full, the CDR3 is CASSLSMNTEAFF. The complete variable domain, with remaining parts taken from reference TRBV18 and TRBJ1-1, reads NAGVMQNPRHLVRRRGQEARLRCSPMKGHSHVYWYRQLPEEGLKFMVYLQKENIIDESGMPKERFSAEFPKEGPSILRIQQVVRGDSAAYFCASSLSMNTEAFFGQGTRLTVV.

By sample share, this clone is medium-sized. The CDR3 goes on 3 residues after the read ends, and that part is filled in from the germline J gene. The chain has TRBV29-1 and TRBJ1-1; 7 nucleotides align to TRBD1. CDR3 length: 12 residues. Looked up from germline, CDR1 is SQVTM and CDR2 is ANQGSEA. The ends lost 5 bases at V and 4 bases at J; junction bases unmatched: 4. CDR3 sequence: CSVKTGITEAFF. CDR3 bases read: TGCAGCGTTAAGACAGGGATCACTGAA.

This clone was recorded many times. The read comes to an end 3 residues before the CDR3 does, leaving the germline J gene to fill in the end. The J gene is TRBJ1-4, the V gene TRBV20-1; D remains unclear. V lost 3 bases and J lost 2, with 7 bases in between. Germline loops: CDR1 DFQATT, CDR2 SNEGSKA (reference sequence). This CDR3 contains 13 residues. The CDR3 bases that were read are TGCAGTGCTAGCCATCCCACTAATGAAAAA. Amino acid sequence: CSASHPTNEK. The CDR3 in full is CSASHPTNEKLFF.

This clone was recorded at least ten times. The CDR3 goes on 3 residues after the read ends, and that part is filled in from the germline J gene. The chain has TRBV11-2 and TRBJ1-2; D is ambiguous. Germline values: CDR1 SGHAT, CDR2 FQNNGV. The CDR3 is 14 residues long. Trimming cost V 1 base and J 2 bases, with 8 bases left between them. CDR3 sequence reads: CASSLVPLNYGYTF. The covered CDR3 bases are TGTGCCAGCAGCTTAGTCCCCCTAAACTATGGC.

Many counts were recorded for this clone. The CDR3 sequence is CASSDPGGVPGNTIYF. The CDR3 DNA, read in part, is TGTGCCAGCAGCGACCCAGGCGGGGTGCCTGGAAACACC. The chain couples TRBV6-2 or TRBV6-3 to TRBJ1-3, with D hard to call. The DNA ends 3 residues before the CDR3 does, and the rest of the CDR3 is filled in from the germline J gene. CDR1 and CDR2 from the germline V gene are MNHEY and SVGEGT. There are 16 residues in the CDR3. V was clipped by 6 bases and J by 2 bases, with 17 bases between them.

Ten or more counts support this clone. Incomplete CDR3 DNA: TGTGCCAGCAGTAAGAGACAGACCATGAATACG. Its translation is CASSKRQTMNT. The whole CDR3 region reads CASSKRQTMNTQYF. The gene calls are TRBV11-3 and TRBJ2-3, with a possible D match to TRBD1 (5 bases). With the read ending 3 residues before the CDR3 end, the germline J gene is used to fill in that end. The CDR3 runs to 14 residues. Per germline, CDR1 SGHNT and CDR2 YENEEA. V lost 6 bases, J lost 7 bases, and 17 bases lay in between.

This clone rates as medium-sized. Incomplete CDR3 DNA: TGTGCCAGCCAGAGGACAGGGTTTGCGCAGCCC. Its translation is CASQRTGFAQP. Given in full, the CDR3 is CASQRTGFAQPQHF. The rearrangement joins TRBV2 to TRBJ1-5; TRBD1 matches at 8 bases. The read halts 3 residues ahead of the CDR3 end, with the missing end drawn from the germline J gene. The CDR3 covers 14 residues. The junction had 10 bases not matched to a gene; V was cut back by 8 bases and J by 7 bases. CDR1 is SNHLY, CDR2 FYNNEI, per germline.

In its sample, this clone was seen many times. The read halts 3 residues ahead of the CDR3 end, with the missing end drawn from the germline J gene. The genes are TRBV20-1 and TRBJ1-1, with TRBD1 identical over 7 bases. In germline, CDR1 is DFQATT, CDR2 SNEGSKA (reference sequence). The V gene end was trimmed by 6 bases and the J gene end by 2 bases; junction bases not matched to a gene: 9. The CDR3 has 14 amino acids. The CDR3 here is CSAPGRTGNTEAFF. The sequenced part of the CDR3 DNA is TGCAGTGCCCCGGGGAGGACAGGCAACACTGAA.